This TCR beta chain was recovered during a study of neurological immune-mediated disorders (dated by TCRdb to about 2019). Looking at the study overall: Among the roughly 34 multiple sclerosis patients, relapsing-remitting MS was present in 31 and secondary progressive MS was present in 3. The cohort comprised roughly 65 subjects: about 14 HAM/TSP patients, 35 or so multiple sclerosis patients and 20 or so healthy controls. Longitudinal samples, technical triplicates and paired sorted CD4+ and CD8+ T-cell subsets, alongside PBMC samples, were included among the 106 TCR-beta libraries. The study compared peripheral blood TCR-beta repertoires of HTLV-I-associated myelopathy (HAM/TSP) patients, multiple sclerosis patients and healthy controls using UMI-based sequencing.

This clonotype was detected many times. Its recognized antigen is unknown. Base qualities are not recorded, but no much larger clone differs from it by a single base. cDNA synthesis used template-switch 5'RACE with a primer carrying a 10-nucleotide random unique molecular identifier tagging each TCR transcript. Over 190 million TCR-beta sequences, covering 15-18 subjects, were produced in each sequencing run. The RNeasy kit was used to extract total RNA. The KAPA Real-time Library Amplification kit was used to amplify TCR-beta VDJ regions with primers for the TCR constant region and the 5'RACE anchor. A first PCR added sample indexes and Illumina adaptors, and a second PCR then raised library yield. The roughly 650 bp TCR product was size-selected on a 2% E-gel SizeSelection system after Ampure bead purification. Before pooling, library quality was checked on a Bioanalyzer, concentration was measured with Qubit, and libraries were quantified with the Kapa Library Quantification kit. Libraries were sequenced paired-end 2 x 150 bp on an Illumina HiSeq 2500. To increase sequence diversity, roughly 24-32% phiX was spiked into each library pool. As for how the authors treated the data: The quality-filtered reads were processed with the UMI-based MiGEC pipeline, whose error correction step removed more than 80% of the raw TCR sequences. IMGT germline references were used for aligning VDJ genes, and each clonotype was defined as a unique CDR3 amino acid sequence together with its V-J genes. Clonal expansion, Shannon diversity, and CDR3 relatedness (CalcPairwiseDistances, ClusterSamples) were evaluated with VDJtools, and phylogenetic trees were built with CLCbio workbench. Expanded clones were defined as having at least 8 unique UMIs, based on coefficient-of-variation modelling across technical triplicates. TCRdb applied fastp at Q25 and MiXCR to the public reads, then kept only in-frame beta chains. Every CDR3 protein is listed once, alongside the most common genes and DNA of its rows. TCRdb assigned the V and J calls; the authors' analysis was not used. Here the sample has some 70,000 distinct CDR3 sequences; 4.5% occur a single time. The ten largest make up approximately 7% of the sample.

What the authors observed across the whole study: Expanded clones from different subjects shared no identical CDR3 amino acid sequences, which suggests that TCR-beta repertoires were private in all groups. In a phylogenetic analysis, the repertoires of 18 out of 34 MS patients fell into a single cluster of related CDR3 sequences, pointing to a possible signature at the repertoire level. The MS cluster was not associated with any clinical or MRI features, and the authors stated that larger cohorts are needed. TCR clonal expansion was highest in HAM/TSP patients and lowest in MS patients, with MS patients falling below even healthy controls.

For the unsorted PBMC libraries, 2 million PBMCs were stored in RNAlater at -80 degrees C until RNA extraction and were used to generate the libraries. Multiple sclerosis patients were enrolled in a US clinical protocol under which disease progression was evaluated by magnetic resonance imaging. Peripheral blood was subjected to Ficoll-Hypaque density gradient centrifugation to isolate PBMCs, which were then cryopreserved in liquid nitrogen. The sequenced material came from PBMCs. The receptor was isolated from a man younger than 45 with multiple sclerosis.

The CDR3 region reads CSARPPWDSFNSPLHF. The DNA sequence is as follows: TGCAGTGCTAGACCACCCTGGGACAGCTTTAATTCACCCCTCCACTTT. This receptor chain uses TRBV20-1 and TRBJ1-6; the central 7 bases match TRBD1. The cysteine opens and the phenylalanine closes a CDR3 of 16 amino acids. Only CDR3 DNA is held: 48 bases, read in frame from base 1. Sequences DFQATT (CDR1) and SNEGSKA (CDR2) are obtained from the germline V gene (reference sequence). The germline V end is reduced by 2 bases and the J end by 6 bases; junction bases left unmatched: 10.